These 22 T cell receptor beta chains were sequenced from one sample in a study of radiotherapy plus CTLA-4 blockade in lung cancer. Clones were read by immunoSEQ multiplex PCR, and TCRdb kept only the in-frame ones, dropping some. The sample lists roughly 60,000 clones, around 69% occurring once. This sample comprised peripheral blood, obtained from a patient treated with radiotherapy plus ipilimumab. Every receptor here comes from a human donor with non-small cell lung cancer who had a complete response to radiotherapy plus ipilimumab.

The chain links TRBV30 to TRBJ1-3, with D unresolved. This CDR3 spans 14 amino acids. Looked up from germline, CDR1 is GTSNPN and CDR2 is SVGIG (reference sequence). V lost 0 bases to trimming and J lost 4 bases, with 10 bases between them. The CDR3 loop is CAWSVAGAGNTIYF. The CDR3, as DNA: TGTGCCTGGAGTGTGGCAGGCGCGGGAAACACCATATATTTT.

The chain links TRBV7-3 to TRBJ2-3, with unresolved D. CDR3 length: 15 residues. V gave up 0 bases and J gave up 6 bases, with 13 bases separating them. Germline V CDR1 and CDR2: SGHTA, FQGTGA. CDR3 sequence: CASSLTKIRSDTQYF. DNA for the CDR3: TGTGCCAGCAGCTTAACCAAGATACGGTCGGATACGCAGTATTTT.

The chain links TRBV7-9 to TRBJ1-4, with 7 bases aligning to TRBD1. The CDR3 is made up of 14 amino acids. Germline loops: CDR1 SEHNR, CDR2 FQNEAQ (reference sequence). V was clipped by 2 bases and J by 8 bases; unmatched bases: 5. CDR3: CASSLSGGKEKLFF. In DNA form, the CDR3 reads TGTGCCAGCAGCTTATCAGGGGGAAAAGAAAAACTGTTTTTT.

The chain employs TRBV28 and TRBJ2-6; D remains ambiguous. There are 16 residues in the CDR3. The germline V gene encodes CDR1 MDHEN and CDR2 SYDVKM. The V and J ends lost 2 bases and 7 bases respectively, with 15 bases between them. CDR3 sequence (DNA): TGTGCCAGCAGTTTAGCTGGGCCCCCCGGCGCCAACGTCCTGACTTTC. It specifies CASSLAGPPGANVLTF. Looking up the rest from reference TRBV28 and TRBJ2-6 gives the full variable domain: DVKVTQSSRYLVKRTGEKVFLECVQDMDHENMFWYRQDPGLGLRLIYFSYDVKMKEKGDIPEGYSVSREKKERFSLILESASTNQTSMYLCASSLAGPPGANVLTFGAGSRLTVL.

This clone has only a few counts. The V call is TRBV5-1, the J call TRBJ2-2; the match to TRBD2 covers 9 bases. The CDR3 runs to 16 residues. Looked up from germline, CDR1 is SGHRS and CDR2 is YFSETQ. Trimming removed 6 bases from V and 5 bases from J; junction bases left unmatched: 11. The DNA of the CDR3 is TGCGCCAGCACCCCTCATGGAGCGGGAGGTACCGGGGAGCTGTTTTTT. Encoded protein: CASTPHGAGGTGELFF.

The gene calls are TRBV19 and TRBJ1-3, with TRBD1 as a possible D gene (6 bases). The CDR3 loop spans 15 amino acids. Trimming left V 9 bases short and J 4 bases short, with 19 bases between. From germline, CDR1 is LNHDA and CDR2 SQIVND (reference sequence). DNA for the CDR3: TGTGCCAGCCGGCCGGCAGGGGCCGGAGGAAACACCATATATTTT. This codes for CASRPAGAGGNTIYF.

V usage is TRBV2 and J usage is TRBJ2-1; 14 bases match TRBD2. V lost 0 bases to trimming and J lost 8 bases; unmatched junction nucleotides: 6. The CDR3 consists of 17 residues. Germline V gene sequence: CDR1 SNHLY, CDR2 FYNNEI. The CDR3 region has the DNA TGTGCCAGCAGTGAAGCCCAGACTAGCGGGGGGGCCCATGAGCAGTTCTTC. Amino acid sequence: CASSEAQTSGGAHEQFF.

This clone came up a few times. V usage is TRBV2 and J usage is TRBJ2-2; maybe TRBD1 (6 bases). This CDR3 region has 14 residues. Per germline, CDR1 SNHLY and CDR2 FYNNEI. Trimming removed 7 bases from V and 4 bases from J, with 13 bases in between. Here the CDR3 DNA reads TGTGCCAGCACGGCAGGGGCCATCACCGGGGAGCTGTTTTTT. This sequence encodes CASTAGAITGELFF.

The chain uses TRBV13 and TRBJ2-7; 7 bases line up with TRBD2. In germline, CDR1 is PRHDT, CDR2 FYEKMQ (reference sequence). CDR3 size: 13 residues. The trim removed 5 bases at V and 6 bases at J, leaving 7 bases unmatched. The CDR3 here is CASSRGLGREQYF. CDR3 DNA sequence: TGTGCCAGCAGCCGAGGACTAGGGCGCGAGCAGTACTTC.

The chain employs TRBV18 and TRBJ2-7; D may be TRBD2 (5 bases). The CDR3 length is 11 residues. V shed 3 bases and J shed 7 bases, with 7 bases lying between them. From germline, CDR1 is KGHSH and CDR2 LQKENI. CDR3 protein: CASSPTGEQYF. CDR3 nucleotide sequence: TGTGCCAGCTCACCCACGGGGGAGCAGTACTTC.

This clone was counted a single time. The CDR3 reads CASSLGWGQNTEAFF. DNA for the CDR3: TGTGCCAGCAGCTTAGGGTGGGGGCAGAACACTGAAGCTTTCTTT. V usage is TRBV7-2 and J usage is TRBJ1-1; weak D call: TRBD1 (6 bases). Trimming left V 1 base short and J 1 base short, with 10 bases between. The CDR3 has 15 amino acids. Germline CDR1 is SGHTA and CDR2 is FQGNSA.

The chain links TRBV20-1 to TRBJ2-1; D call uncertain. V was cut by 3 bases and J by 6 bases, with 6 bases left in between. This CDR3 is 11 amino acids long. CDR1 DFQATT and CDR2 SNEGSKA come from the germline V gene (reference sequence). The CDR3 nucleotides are TGCAGTGCTAGTTTAGTCAATGAGCAGTTCTTC. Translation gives CSASLVNEQFF.

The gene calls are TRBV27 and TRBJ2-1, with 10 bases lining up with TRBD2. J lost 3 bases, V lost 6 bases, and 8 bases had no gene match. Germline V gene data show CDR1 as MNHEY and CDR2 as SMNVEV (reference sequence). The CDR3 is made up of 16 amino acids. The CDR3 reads CASSRTGLANYNEQFF. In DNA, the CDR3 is TGTGCCAGCAGCCGAACGGGACTAGCGAACTACAATGAGCAGTTCTTC.

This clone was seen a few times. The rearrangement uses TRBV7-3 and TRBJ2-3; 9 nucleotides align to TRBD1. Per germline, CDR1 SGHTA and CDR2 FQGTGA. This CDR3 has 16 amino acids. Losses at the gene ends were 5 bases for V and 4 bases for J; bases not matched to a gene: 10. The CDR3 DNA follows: TGTGCCAGCAGCCCTACAGGGGGCAGAGGGGCAGATACGCAGTATTTT. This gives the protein CASSPTGGRGADTQYF.

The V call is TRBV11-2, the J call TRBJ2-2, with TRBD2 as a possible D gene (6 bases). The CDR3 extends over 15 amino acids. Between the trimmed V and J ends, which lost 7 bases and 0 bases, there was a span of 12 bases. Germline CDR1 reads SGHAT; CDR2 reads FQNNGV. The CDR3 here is CASTGVATNTGELFF. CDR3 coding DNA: TGTGCCAGCACGGGGGTAGCAACGAACACCGGGGAGCTGTTTTTT.

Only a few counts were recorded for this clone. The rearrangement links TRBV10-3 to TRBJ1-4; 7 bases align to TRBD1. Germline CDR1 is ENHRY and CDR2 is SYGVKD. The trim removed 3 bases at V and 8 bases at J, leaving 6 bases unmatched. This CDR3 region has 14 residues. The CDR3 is CAISERQGKEKLFF. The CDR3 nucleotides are TGTGCCATCAGTGAACGACAGGGTAAAGAAAAACTGTTTTTT.

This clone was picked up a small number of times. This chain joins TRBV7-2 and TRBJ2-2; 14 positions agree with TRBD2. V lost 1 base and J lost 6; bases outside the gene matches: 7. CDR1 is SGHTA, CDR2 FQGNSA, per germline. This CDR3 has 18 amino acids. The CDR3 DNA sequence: TGTGCCAGCAGCTTAGGGACTAGCGGGAGGCGTAGGTCCGGGGAGCTGTTTTTT. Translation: CASSLGTSGRRRSGELFF.

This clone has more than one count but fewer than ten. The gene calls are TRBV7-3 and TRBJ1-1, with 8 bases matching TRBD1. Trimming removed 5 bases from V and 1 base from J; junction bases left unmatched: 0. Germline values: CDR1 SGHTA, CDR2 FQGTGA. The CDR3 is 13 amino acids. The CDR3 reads CASSQGANTEAFF. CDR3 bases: TGTGCCAGCAGCCAGGGGGCGAACACTGAAGCTTTCTTT.

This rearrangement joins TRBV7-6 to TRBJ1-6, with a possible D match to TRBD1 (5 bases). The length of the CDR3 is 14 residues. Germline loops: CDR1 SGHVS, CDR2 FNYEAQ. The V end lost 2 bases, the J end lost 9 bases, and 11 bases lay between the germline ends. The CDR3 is CASSLQVQGSPLHF. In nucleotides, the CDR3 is TGTGCCAGCAGCTTACAGGTCCAGGGTTCACCCCTCCACTTT.

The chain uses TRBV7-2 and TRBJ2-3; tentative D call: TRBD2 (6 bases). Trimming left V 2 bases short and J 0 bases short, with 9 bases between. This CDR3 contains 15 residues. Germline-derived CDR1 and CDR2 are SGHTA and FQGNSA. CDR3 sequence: CASSLIAVSTDTQYF. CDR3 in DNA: TGTGCCAGCAGCTTAATAGCGGTTAGCACAGATACGCAGTATTTT.

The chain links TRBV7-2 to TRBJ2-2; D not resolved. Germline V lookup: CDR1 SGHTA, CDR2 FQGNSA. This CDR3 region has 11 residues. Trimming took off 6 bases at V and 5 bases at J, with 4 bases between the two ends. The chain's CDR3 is CASSLTGELFF. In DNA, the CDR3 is TGTGCCAGCAGTCTAACCGGGGAGCTGTTTTTT.

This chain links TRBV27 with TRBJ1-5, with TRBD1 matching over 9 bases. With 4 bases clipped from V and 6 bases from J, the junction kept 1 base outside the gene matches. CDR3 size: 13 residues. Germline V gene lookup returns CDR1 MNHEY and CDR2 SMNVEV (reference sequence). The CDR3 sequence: CASSWTGVQPQHF. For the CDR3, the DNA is TGTGCCAGCAGTTGGACAGGGGTTCAGCCCCAGCATTTT.